The present entry profiles one TCR beta chain with its context. CDR3 length: 15 amino acids. V lost 6 bases, J lost 2 bases, and 8 bases stayed unmatched. Germline V gene data show CDR1 as SGHRS and CDR2 as YFSETQ. The data were taken from a study of blood T cell repertoires in COVID-19. Study information: Some COVID-19 samples were acute and others convalescent; all came from the United States, Italy and Spain.

The authors' processing: Reference gene primer amplification yielded estimated nucleated cell counts. Sequencing was performed with immunoSEQ multiplex PCR; in TCRdb, only in-frame clones are kept and a portion is missing. The V and J calls and clone size were taken over from that table, and D and trimming were inferred from the DNA. The profile shows 210,000 or so clones, about 84% of them singletons. Followed longitudinally, the Seattle patients had been enrolled during active infection. Input material: peripheral blood. The gene calls are TRBV5-1 and TRBJ2-3, with 8 bases identical to TRBD2. The sequence derives from a woman of 80 years or more with COVID-19, enrolled during active disease. The CDR3 reads CASIAGGAATDTQYF. The CDR3 DNA reads as TGCGCCAGCATAGCCGGGGGGGCGGCCACAGATACGCAGTATTTT.